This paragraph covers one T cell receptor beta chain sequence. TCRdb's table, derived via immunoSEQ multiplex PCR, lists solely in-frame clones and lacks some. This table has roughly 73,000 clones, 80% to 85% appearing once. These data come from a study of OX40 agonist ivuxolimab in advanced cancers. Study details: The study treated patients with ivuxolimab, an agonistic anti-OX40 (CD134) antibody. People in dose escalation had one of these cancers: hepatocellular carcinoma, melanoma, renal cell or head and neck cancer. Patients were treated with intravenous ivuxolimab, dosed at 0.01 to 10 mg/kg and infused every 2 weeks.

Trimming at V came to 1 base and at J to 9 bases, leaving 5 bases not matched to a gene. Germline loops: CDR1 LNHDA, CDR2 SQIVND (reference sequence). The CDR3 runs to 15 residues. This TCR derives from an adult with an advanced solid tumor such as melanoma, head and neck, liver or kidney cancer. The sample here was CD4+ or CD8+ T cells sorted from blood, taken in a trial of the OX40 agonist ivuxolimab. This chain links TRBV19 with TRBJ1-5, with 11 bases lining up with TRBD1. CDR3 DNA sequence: TGTGCCAGTAGTATAGGGACAGGGGGCGAGGGGCCCCAGCATTTT. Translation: CASSIGTGGEGPQHF. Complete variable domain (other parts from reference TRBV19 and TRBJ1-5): DGGITQSPKYLFRKEGQNVTLSCEQNLNHDAMYWYRQDPGQGLRLIYYSQIVNDFQKGDIAEGYSVSREKKESFPLTVTSAQKNPTAFYLCASSIGTGGEGPQHFGDGTRLSIL.